These 12 T cell receptor beta chains originate from one sample sequenced in a study of T cells expressing NK-cell markers. TCRdb re-analyzed the 5' RACE reads; it lists each CDR3 protein once, without DNA. This sample's table has tens of thousands of distinct CDR3 sequences. The sequencing input was blood T cells: a sorted CD56 or NKG2C T cell subset, CD4+ or CD8+ T cells, or bulk PBMC T cells (not recorded which). These receptors came from a woman aged 18 to 75 in good health.

The V call is TRBV4-1, the J call TRBJ2-1; there is no DNA to check the TCRdb D call of TRBD1. This CDR3 spans 14 amino acids. Per the germline V gene, CDR1 is MGHRA and CDR2 is YSYEKL. This chain's CDR3 is CASKEGGAYNEQFF.

The V gene is TRBV7-3, the J gene TRBJ1-2; without DNA, the TCRdb call of TRBD1 cannot be checked. The germline gives CDR1 SGHTA, CDR2 FQGTGA. This CDR3 is 18 amino acids long. CDR3 amino acids: CASSPGTVDRPRHYGYTF. Full variable domain (rest looked up from reference TRBV7-3 and TRBJ1-2): GAGVSQTPSNKVTEKGKYVELRCDPISGHTALYWYRQSLGQGPEFLIYFQGTGAADDSGLPNDRFFAVRPEGSVSTLKIQRTERGDSAVYLCASSPGTVDRPRHYGYTFGSGTRLTVV.

The chain is built from TRBV19 and TRBJ1-1; as DNA is missing, the TRBD1 call by TCRdb cannot be tested. The CDR3 extends over 12 amino acids. Germline CDR1 and CDR2: LNHDA and SQIVND (reference sequence). CDR3 sequence reads: CASSIPRAEAFF.

The CDR3 is CATLEGNEQFF. The chain joins TRBV12-3 or TRBV12-4 to TRBJ2-1; TCRdb names TRBD2, which stays unverified in the absence of DNA. The CDR3 sequence is 11 residues long.

This chain joins TRBV5-6 and TRBJ2-7; TCRdb's D gene call, TRBD2, goes unchecked for lack of DNA. The CDR3 loop spans 14 amino acids. Germline CDR1 and CDR2: SGHDT and YYEEEE. This CDR3 is CADGLAGTTYEQYF.

This rearrangement joins TRBV7-9 to TRBJ2-7; TCRdb reports TRBD1, a call that lacks DNA to check it against. CDR3 length equals 13 residues. Per germline, CDR1 SEHNR and CDR2 FQNEAQ (reference sequence). CDR3 residues: CASLRQGAGEQYF.

The V and J genes are TRBV7-8 and TRBJ2-3. CDR1 and CDR2 (germline): SGHVS, FQNEAQ. The CDR3 length is 12 residues. The CDR3 sequence: CASSLAAYTQYF.

The chain uses TRBV10-3 and TRBJ2-3; TCRdb outputs TRBD1, but without DNA this stays unchecked. This CDR3 spans 11 amino acids. Germline CDR1 ENHRY, CDR2 SYGVKD. The CDR3 here is CAVQGTDTQYF.

This sequence joins TRBV12-3 or TRBV12-4 and TRBJ2-5; TCRdb calls TRBD1, which cannot be checked without DNA. This CDR3 contains 13 residues. CDR3 region: CASSSGRIETQYF.

The CDR3 loop is CASSIGGDSPLHF. The chain joins TRBV19 to TRBJ1-6; TCRdb returns TRBD1, unconfirmable since there is no DNA. There are 13 residues in the CDR3. Germline loops: CDR1 LNHDA, CDR2 SQIVND (reference sequence). Based on the CDR3 plus reference TRBV19 and TRBJ1-6, the full variable domain is DGGITQSPKYLFRKEGQNVTLSCEQNLNHDAMYWYRQDPGQGLRLIYYSQIVNDFQKGDIAEGYSVSREKKESFPLTVTSAQKNPTAFYLCASSIGGDSPLHFGNGTRLTVT.

V is TRBV5-1 and J is TRBJ2-1; TCRdb's D call, TRBD2, is unchecked because there is no DNA. There are 16 residues in the CDR3. Germline assignment: CDR1 SGHRS and CDR2 YFSETQ. CDR3 loop: CASSLVSGRGLAEQFF. The whole variable domain, remainder taken from reference TRBV5-1 and TRBJ2-1, is KAGVTQTPRYLIKTRGQQVTLSCSPISGHRSVSWYQQTPGQGLQFLFEYFSETQRNKGNFPGRFSGRQFSNSRSEMNVSTLELGDSALYLCASSLVSGRGLAEQFFGPGTRLTVL.

The chain carries TRBV12-3 or TRBV12-4 and TRBJ1-4; TCRdb selects TRBD1, and the lack of DNA leaves this call unchecked. The CDR3 totals 16 residues. CDR3 protein: CASSPTRGGAEEKLFF.